This TCR beta chain was captured by sequencing in a study of metastatic and nonmetastatic thyroid tumors. The CDR3 has 14 residues. V lost 3 bases and J 0 bases, leaving 3 bases between the germline ends. Germline-derived CDR1 and CDR2 are MDHEN and SYDVKM. No patient received treatment before thyroid surgery. TCRdb reprocessed the PCR reads using MiXCR. This table has about 32,000 clones, less than 20% appearing once. The sequencing sample was made of blood. This chain joins TRBV28 and TRBJ2-6; D unresolved. The receptor's source is a female donor with papillary thyroid cancer or a benign thyroid nodule (not recorded which). Some clones in this sample may be carry-over from other donors' samples. The CDR3 spells CASSFYSGANVLTF. The CDR3 DNA follows: TGTGCCAGCAGTTTTTACTCTGGGGCCAACGTCCTGACTTTC.